Presented here are 10 T cell receptor beta chains from one specimen sequenced in a study of response to subunit inactivated influenza vaccine. TCRdb re-called the RT-PCR reads through MiXCR, storing one row per CDR3 protein. The data show about 540,000 distinct CDR3 sequences, around 15% seen once. This material consisted of PBMCs from blood, taken 11 to 12 days after vaccination. The receptors come from a man in his forties or fifties who received an inactivated influenza vaccine.

V is TRBV2 and J is TRBJ1-2, with D perhaps matching TRBD1 (5 bases). Trimming took 11 bases from V and 4 from J, leaving 11 bases between them. Germline CDR1 SNHLY, CDR2 FYNNEI. There are 11 residues in the CDR3. The CDR3 region has the DNA TGTGCCCTAAACAGGTTCTATGGCTACACCTTC. Protein: CALNRFYGYTF.

In this sample, this clonotype turned up a few times. V is TRBV7-9 and J is TRBJ2-2; tentatively, D is TRBD1 (6 bases). Trimming pared 5 bases from V and 10 bases from J, leaving 11 bases between. The CDR3 spans 12 residues. CDR1 SEHNR and CDR2 FQNEAQ come from the germline V gene (reference sequence). CDR3 in amino acids: CASSPQGSELFF. The CDR3 nucleotides are TGTGCCAGCAGCCCACAGGGTTCGGAGCTGTTTTTT.

The V gene is TRBV6-2 or TRBV6-3, the J gene TRBJ2-7; TRBD2 might be the D (6 bases). The CDR3 extends over 15 amino acids. Germline V gives CDR1 MNHEY, CDR2 SVGEGT. With 6 bases removed from V and 0 bases from J, the gap between germline ends came to 15 bases. CDR3 residues: CASRRDSSSSYEQYF. CDR3 nucleotides: TGTGCCAGCAGACGGGACTCCTCGAGCTCCTACGAGCAGTACTTC.

This clonotype has just a few counts. This rearrangement joins TRBV20-1 to TRBJ2-5; D gene ambiguous. Germline CDR1 and CDR2: DFQATT and SNEGSKA (reference sequence). Trimming left V 5 bases short and J 1 base short, with 20 bases between. The CDR3 consists of 16 residues. CDR3 bases: TGCAGTGCTCGCCATCCCGGCGTCTCCTCCCAAGAGACCCAGTACTTC. Translation: CSARHPGVSSQETQYF.

The rearrangement links TRBV2 to TRBJ2-7; D call uncertain. The CDR3 extends over 14 amino acids. Looked up from germline, CDR1 is SNHLY and CDR2 is FYNNEI. Trimming took off 10 bases at V and 0 bases at J, with 16 bases between the two ends. The DNA of the CDR3 is TGTGCCACCGCATTCACAGAGCACTCCTACGAGCAGTACTTC. It yields the protein CATAFTEHSYEQYF.

This clonotype was counted at least ten times. The germline gene is not matched at one end of the junction; a read error may be the cause. This chain uses TRBV5-1 with TRBJ2-2; D gene unclear. The CDR3 sequence is 12 residues long. Germline V lookup: CDR1 SGHRS, CDR2 YFSETQ. The CDR3 region is CASSLSTGELFF. CDR3 DNA sequence: TGTGCCAGCAGCTTATCCACCGGGGAGCTGTTTTTT.

This clonotype was found many times. V is TRBV28 and J is TRBJ2-4; TRBD1 matches at 10 bases. This CDR3 comprises 17 residues. Germline lookup yields CDR1 MDHEN and CDR2 SYDVKM. J lost 0 bases, V lost 4 bases, and 6 bases had no gene match. The CDR3 here is CASSSVGQGVAKNIQYF. The CDR3 nucleotides are TGTGCCAGCAGTTCCGTAGGACAGGGGGTAGCCAAAAACATTCAGTACTTC.

The V call is TRBV27, the J call TRBJ2-2; a weak D match, TRBD2 (5 bases). V gave up 5 bases and J gave up 3 bases, with 10 bases separating them. Germline V gene lookup returns CDR1 MNHEY and CDR2 SMNVEV (reference sequence). This CDR3 is built from 14 residues. Here the CDR3 DNA reads TGTGCCAGCAGTGAAGCGGAATACACCGGGGAGCTGTTTTTT. This sequence encodes CASSEAEYTGELFF.

V and J are TRBV30 and TRBJ1-2, with 8 bases matching TRBD1. Looked up from germline, CDR1 is GTSNPN and CDR2 is SVGIG (reference sequence). V lost 3 bases, J lost 8 bases, and 8 bases stayed unmatched. The CDR3 extends over 13 amino acids. CDR3 in DNA: TGTGCCTGGAGCAAGGGACAGGCGGTCGGCTACACCTTC. The encoded protein is CAWSKGQAVGYTF.

CDR3 coding DNA: TGTGCCAGCAGGTCCTTATTGGACACCGGGGAGCTGTTTTTT. Translation: CASRSLLDTGELFF. J is TRBJ2-2 and V is TRBV12-3 or TRBV12-4; D is uncertain. Trimming pared 6 bases from V and 3 bases from J, leaving 11 bases between. The CDR3 is 14 amino acids.